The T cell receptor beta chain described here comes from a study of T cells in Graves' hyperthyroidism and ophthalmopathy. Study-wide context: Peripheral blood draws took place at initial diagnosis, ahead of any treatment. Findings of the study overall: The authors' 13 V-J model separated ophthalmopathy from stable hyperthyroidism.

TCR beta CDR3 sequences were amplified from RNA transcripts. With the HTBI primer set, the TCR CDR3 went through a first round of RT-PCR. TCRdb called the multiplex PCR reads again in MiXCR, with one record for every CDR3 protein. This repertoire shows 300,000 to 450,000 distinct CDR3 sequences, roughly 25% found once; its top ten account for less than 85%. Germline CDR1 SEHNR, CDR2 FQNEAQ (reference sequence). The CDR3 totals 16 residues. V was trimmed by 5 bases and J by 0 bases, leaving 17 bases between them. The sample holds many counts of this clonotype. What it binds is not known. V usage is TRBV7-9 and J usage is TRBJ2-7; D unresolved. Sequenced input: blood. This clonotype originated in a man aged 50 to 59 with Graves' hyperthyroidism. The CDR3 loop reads CASSHSLRVSSYEQYF. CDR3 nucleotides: TGTGCCAGCAGCCATAGCCTTAGGGTTAGCTCCTACGAGCAGTACTTC.